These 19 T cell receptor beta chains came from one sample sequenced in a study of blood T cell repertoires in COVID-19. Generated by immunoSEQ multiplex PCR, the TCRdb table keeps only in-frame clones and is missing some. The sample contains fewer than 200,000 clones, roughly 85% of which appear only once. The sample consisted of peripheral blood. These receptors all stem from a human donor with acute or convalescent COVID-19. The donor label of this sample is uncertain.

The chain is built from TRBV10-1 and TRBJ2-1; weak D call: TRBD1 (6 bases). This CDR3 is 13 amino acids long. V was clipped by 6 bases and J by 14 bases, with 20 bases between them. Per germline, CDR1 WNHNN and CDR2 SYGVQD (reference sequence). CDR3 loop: CASSKDSGPVKFF. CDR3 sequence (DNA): TGCGCCAGCAGCAAGGACAGCGGACCCGTCAAGTTCTTC.

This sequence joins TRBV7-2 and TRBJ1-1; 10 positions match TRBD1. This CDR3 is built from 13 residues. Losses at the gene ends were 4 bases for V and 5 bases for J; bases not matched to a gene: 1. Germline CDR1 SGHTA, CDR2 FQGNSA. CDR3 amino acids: CASSWGQGTEAFF. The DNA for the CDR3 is TGTGCCAGCAGCTGGGGACAGGGGACTGAAGCTTTCTTT.

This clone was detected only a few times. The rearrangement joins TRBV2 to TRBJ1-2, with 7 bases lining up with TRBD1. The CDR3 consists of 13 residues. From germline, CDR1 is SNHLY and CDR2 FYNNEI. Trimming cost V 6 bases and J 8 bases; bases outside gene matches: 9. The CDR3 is CASSDQGVWGYTF. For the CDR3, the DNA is TGTGCCAGCAGCGATCAGGGGGTGTGGGGCTACACCTTC.

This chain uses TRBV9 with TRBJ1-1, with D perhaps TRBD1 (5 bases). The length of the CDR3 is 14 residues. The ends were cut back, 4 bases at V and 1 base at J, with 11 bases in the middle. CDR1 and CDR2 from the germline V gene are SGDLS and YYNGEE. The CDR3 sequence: CASSPRRGNTEAFF. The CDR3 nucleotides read TGTGCCAGCAGCCCCCGAAGGGGGAACACTGAAGCTTTCTTT.

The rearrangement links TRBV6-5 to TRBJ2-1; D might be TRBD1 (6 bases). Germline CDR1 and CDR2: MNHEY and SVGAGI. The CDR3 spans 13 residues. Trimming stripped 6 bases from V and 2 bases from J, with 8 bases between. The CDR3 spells CASSRTAYNEQFF. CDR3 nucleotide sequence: TGTGCCAGCAGCAGGACAGCCTACAATGAGCAGTTCTTC.

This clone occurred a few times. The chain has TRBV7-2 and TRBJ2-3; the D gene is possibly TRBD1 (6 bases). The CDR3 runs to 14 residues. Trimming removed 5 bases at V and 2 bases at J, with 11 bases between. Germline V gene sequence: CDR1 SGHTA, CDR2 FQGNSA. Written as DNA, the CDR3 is TGTGCCAGCAGCCATGACAGGTACACAGATACGCAGTATTTT. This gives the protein CASSHDRYTDTQYF. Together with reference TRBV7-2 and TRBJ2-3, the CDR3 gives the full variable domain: GAGVSQSPSNKVTEKGKDVELRCDPISGHTALYWYRQSLGQGLEFLIYFQGNSAPDKSGLPSDRFSAERTGGSVSTLTIQRTQQEDSAVYLCASSHDRYTDTQYFGPGTRLTVL.

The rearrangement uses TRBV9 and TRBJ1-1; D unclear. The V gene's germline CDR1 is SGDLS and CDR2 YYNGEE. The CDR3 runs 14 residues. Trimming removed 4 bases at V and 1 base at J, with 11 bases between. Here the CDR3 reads CASSPLAQNTEAFF. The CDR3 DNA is TGTGCCAGCAGCCCATTGGCCCAGAACACTGAAGCTTTCTTT.

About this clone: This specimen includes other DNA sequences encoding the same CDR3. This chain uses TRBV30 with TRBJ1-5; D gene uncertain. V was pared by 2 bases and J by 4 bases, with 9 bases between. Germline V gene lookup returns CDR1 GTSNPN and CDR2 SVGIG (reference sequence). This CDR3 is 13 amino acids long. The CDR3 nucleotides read TGTGCCTGGAGTTCGGGGAGGAATCAGCCCCAGCATTTT. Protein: CAWSSGRNQPQHF.

CDR3 sequence: CASSYSKLNYGYTF. CDR3 coding DNA: TGTGCCAGCAGTTACTCGAAGCTTAACTATGGCTACACCTTC. The V gene is TRBV6-5, the J gene TRBJ1-2, with D unresolved. Per the germline V gene, CDR1 is MNHEY and CDR2 is SVGAGI. CDR3 length: 14 residues. Deletions cut 0 bases from V and 1 base from J, with 6 bases between.

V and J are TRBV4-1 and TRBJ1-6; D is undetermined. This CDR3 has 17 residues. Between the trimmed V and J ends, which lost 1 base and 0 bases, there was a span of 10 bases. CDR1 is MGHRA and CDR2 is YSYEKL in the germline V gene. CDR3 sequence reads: CASSQAFASSYNSPLHF. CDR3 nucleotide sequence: TGCGCCAGCAGCCAAGCTTTTGCGAGCTCCTATAATTCACCCCTCCACTTT.

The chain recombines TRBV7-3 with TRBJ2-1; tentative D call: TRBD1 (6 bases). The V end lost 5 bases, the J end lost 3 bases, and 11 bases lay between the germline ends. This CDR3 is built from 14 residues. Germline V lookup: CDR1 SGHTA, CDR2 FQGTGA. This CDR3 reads CASSPGQYYNEQFF. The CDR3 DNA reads TGTGCCAGCAGCCCAGGACAGTACTACAATGAGCAGTTCTTC.

As DNA, the CDR3 is TGTGCCAGTAGTATTCAGGGTGAAGATCAGCCCCAGCATTTT. It yields the protein CASSIQGEDQPQHF. The rearrangement joins TRBV19 to TRBJ1-5, with D perhaps matching TRBD1 (5 bases). This CDR3 is built from 14 residues. CDR1 and CDR2 (germline): LNHDA, SQIVND (reference sequence). V was trimmed by 3 bases and J by 5 bases, leaving 11 bases between them. The full variable domain, completed using reference TRBV19 and TRBJ1-5, is DGGITQSPKYLFRKEGQNVTLSCEQNLNHDAMYWYRQDPGQGLRLIYYSQIVNDFQKGDIAEGYSVSREKKESFPLTVTSAQKNPTAFYLCASSIQGEDQPQHFGDGTRLSIL.

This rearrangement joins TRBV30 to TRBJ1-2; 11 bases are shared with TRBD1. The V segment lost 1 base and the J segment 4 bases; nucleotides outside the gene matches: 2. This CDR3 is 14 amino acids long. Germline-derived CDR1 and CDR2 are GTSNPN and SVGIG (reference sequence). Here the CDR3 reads CAWSAGQGVYGYTF. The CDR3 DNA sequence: TGTGCCTGGAGTGCGGGACAGGGGGTCTATGGCTACACCTTC.

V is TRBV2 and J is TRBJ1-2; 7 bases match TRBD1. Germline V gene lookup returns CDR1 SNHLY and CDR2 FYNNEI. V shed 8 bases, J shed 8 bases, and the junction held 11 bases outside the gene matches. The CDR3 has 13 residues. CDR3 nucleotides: TGTGCCAGCGGGAGTTCGGAGGGGGCCGGCTACACCTTC. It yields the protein CASGSSEGAGYTF.

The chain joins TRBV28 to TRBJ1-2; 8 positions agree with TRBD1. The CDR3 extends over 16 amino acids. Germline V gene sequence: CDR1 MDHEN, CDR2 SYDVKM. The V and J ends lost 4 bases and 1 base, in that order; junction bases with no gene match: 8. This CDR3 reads CASSSTPGGHNYGYTF. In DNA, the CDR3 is TGTGCCAGCAGTTCCACTCCAGGGGGCCATAACTATGGCTACACCTTC.

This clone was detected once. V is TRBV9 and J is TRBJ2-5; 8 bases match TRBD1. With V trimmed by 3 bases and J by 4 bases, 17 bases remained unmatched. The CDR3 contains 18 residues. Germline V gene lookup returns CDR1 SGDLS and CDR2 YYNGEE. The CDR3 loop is CASSAGQGRVSEGETQYF. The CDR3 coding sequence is TGTGCCAGCAGCGCTGGACAGGGAAGGGTATCCGAGGGAGAGACCCAGTACTTC. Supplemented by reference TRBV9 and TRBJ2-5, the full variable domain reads DSGVTQTPKHLITATGQRVTLRCSPRSGDLSVYWYQQSLDQGLQFLIQYYNGEERAKGNILERFSAQQFPDLHSELNLSSLELGDSALYFCASSAGQGRVSEGETQYFGPGTRLLVL.

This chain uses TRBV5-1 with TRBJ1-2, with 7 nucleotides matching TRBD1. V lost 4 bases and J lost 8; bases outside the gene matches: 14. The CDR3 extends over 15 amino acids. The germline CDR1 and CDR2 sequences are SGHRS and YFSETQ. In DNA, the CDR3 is TGCGCCAGCAGCCATGGGGCCAGGGGGGCCGTCGGCTACACCTTC. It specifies CASSHGARGAVGYTF.

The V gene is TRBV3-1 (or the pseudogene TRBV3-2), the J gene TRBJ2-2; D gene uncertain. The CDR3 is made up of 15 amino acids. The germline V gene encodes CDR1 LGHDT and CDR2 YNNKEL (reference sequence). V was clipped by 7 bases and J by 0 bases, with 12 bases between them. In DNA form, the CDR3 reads TGTGCCAGCACCCCGCGGCTGACGAACACCGGGGAGCTGTTTTTT. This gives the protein CASTPRLTNTGELFF.

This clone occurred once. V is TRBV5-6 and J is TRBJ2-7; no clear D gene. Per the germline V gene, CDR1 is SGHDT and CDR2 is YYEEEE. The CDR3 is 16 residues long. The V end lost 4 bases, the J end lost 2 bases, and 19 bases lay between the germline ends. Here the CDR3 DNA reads TGTGCCAGCAGCCCAGCGTACGGTTCCAGCGCCTACGAGCAGTACTTC. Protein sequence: CASSPAYGSSAYEQYF.